This T cell receptor beta chain was sequenced for a study of shared clonotypes between healthy human individuals. Overall study: Researchers assigned three CD4 naive, three CD4 memory, two CD8 naive and one CD8 memory plate to each donor. Study outcomes and limitations: Rarefaction revealed incomplete sorted-subset sequencing despite large depth. Collection of samples was limited to blood; tissue repertoires likely differ. A few donors showed sharing of about 4.7% of naive CD4 clonotypes.

The repertoire was sequenced with immunoSEQ multiplex PCR; TCRdb's copy has only in-frame clones and lacks some. There are some 2 million clones in the sample; less than 95% occur only once, and roughly 1% lies in the top ten. Positively selected for CCR7, the CD45RO-negative cells used as naive CD8 cells excluded terminally differentiated effector memory CD45RA+ cells. About this clone itself: Its target is unknown.

This TCR was sampled from a man aged 18-30 years in good health. The sample taken for sequencing was naive CD8+ T cells sorted from blood.

CDR3 DNA: TGTGCCAGCAGCCAAGCTCGCAATCAGCCCCAGCATTTT. Translating gives CASSQARNQPQHF. This chain uses TRBV14 with TRBJ1-5; D is uncertain. The CDR3 is 13 residues long. Germline CDR1 is SGHDN and CDR2 is FVKESK. Trimming took 1 base from V and 2 from J, leaving 3 bases between them.